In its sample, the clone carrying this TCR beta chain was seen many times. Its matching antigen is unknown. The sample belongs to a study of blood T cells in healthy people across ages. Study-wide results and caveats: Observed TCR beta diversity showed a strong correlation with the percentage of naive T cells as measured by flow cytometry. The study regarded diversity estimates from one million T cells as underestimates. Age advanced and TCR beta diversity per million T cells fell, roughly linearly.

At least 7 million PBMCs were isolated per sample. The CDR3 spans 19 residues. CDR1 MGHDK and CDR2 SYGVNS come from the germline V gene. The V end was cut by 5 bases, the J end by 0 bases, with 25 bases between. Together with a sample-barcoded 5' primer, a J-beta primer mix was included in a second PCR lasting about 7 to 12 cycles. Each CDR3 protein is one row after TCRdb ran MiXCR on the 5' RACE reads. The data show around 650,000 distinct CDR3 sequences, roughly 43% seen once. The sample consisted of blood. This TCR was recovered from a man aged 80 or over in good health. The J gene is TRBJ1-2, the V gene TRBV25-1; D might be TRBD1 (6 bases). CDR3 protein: CASSPYLSGQTRANYGYTF. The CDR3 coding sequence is TGTGCCAGCAGTCCTTACCTCTCAGGACAGACGCGAGCTAACTATGGCTACACCTTC.